This T cell receptor (beta chain) derives from a study of OX40 agonist ivuxolimab in advanced cancers. Libraries were prepared by immunoSEQ multiplex PCR; TCRdb keeps only in-frame clonotypes and omits some of them. Of tens of thousands of clones in the sample, roughly 90% are singletons; the top ten hold 8.5% to 10%. V was cut by 1 base and J by 6 bases, with 16 bases left in between. The CDR3 runs 15 residues. Germline values: CDR1 MGHRA, CDR2 YSYEKL. The receptor was derived from an adult with an advanced solid tumor such as melanoma, head and neck, liver or kidney cancer. The specimen comprised CD4+ or CD8+ T cells sorted from blood, sampled in a trial of the OX40 agonist ivuxolimab. V gene TRBV4-1 combines with J gene TRBJ2-7; D unclear. CDR3 sequence: CASSQVSLEGFEQYF. Written as DNA, the CDR3 is TGCGCCAGCAGCCAAGTCTCCCTAGAAGGCTTCGAGCAGTACTTC.